The 16 T cell receptor beta chains in this list originate from one sample, sequenced in a study of siplizumab effects on memory and regulatory T cells. Sequenced by immunoSEQ multiplex PCR; TCRdb stores in-frame clones only, minus some. The table has under 150,000 clones, roughly 94% seen once; the top ten hold around 1.7%. The sample was non-Treg CD4+ T cells sorted from blood. Source of these receptors: a human donor in good health.

The rearrangement uses TRBV18 and TRBJ2-7; maybe TRBD2 (5 bases). V lost 2 bases and J 0 bases, leaving 8 bases between the germline ends. The CDR3 extends over 14 amino acids. Germline V CDR1 and CDR2: KGHSH, LQKENI. The CDR3 sequence is CASSPTGFSYEQYF. As DNA, the CDR3 is TGTGCCAGCTCACCAACGGGGTTCTCCTACGAGCAGTACTTC. The complete variable domain, with remaining parts taken from reference TRBV18 and TRBJ2-7, reads NAGVMQNPRHLVRRRGQEARLRCSPMKGHSHVYWYRQLPEEGLKFMVYLQKENIIDESGMPKERFSAEFPKEGPSILRIQQVVRGDSAAYFCASSPTGFSYEQYFGPGTRLTVT.

The chain couples TRBV12-5 to TRBJ2-2; TRBD1 agrees at 9 bases. The V gene end was trimmed by 2 bases and the J gene end by 4 bases; junction bases not matched to a gene: 5. Looked up from germline, CDR1 is LGHNT and CDR2 is FRNRAP. This CDR3 region has 16 residues. The CDR3 loop is CASGLYRGQGTGELFF. The CDR3, as DNA: TGTGCTAGTGGTTTGTACAGGGGGCAGGGCACCGGGGAGCTGTTTTTT.

The chain combines TRBV9 with TRBJ2-5, with 11 bases that match TRBD2. From germline, CDR1 is SGDLS and CDR2 YYNGEE. This CDR3 contains 16 residues. J gave up 2 bases and V 0 bases, and 3 bases lay outside the gene matches. In DNA, the CDR3 is TGTGCCAGCAGCGTAGCCCCTAGCGGGGGGCAAGAGACCCAGTACTTC. This gives the protein CASSVAPSGGQETQYF.

The V and J genes are TRBV5-5 and TRBJ1-4; possibly TRBD1 for D (5 bases). The CDR3 contains 17 residues. Germline V CDR1 and CDR2: SGHKS, YYEKEE (reference sequence). V lost 2 bases to trimming and J lost 0 bases, with 14 bases between them. The CDR3 is CASSFFSGQTTNEKLFF. Written as DNA, the CDR3 is TGTGCCAGCAGCTTCTTTTCCGGACAAACAACTAATGAAAAACTGTTTTTT.

This sequence joins TRBV5-1 and TRBJ2-2; tentative D call: TRBD1 (6 bases). V gave up 0 bases and J gave up 0 bases, with 9 bases separating them. This CDR3 has 16 residues. The germline V gene has CDR1 SGHRS and CDR2 YFSETQ. The CDR3: CASSLDRTANTGELFF. CDR3 nucleotides: TGCGCCAGCAGCTTGGATAGGACAGCGAACACCGGGGAGCTGTTTTTT.

The V and J genes are TRBV7-8 and TRBJ1-1; unclear D gene. Germline lookup yields CDR1 SGHVS and CDR2 FQNEAQ. Trimming shortened V by 1 base and J by 4 bases, and 13 bases separated the two germline ends. The CDR3 length is 15 residues. The CDR3 sequence is CASSLVVEGRTEAFF. CDR3 in DNA: TGTGCCAGCAGCTTAGTTGTTGAGGGCCGCACTGAAGCTTTCTTT.

The genes are TRBV18 and TRBJ2-1; D is uncertain. Germline V lookup: CDR1 KGHSH, CDR2 LQKENI. V was pared by 4 bases and J by 0 bases, with 7 bases between. The CDR3 has 14 amino acids. CDR3 sequence reads: CASSLQDSYNEQFF. The DNA for the CDR3 is TGTGCCAGCTCACTCCAAGACTCCTACAATGAGCAGTTCTTC.

The V and J genes are TRBV7-3 and TRBJ1-5, with D possibly TRBD1 on 6 matching bases. The length of the CDR3 is 13 residues. Trimming took 4 bases from V and 6 from J, leaving 10 bases between them. Germline assignment: CDR1 SGHTA and CDR2 FQGTGA. The CDR3 spells CASSSQGGQPQHF. As DNA, the CDR3 is TGTGCCAGCAGCTCACAGGGAGGTCAGCCCCAGCATTTT.

Only one count was recorded for this clone. The DNA for the CDR3 is TGTGCCAGCAGGGCGACTAGCGGGGAAGAGACCCAGTACTTC. Translating gives CASRATSGEETQYF. The chain couples TRBV6-5 to TRBJ2-5; the match to TRBD2 covers 11 bases. CDR3 size: 14 residues. Per the germline V gene, CDR1 is MNHEY and CDR2 is SVGAGI. V shed 6 bases, J shed 3 bases, and the junction held 3 bases outside the gene matches.

The table lists this clone with a count of one. V gene TRBV6-5 combines with J gene TRBJ2-7, with no clear D. Germline V lookup: CDR1 MNHEY, CDR2 SVGAGI. The CDR3 runs 13 residues. V lost 8 bases to trimming and J lost 2 bases, with 13 bases between them. The CDR3 nucleotides are TGTGCCAGCGCAATCGACGGTACCTACGAGCAGTACTTC. Protein product: CASAIDGTYEQYF.

The chain combines TRBV18 with TRBJ1-4; possibly TRBD1 for D (5 bases). From germline, CDR1 is KGHSH and CDR2 LQKENI. The CDR3 runs to 16 residues. Trimming shortened V by 4 bases and J by 2 bases, and 14 bases separated the two germline ends. The CDR3 sequence is CASSREEYRTNEKLFF. The CDR3 coding sequence is TGTGCCAGCTCACGCGAAGAGTACAGGACTAATGAAAAACTGTTTTTT.

The CDR3 nucleotides read TGTGCCAGCTCCCTCCAGGGGGCATTTACAGATACGCAGTATTTT. Its translation is CASSLQGAFTDTQYF. The V gene is TRBV18, the J gene TRBJ2-3; 8 positions agree with TRBD1. The CDR3 extends over 15 amino acids. From germline, CDR1 is KGHSH and CDR2 LQKENI. V gave up 6 bases and J gave up 3 bases; unmatched junction bases: 8. Full variable domain (rest looked up from reference TRBV18 and TRBJ2-3): NAGVMQNPRHLVRRRGQEARLRCSPMKGHSHVYWYRQLPEEGLKFMVYLQKENIIDESGMPKERFSAEFPKEGPSILRIQQVVRGDSAAYFCASSLQGAFTDTQYFGPGTRLTVL.

V usage is TRBV7-8 and J usage is TRBJ1-2; D perhaps matches TRBD1 (5 bases). Looked up from germline, CDR1 is SGHVS and CDR2 is FQNEAQ. The CDR3 loop spans 13 amino acids. V was cut by 5 bases and J by 4 bases, with 11 bases left in between. CDR3 in amino acids: CASSPEGFYGYTF. The CDR3 bases are TGTGCCAGCAGCCCGGAGGGGTTCTATGGCTACACCTTC.

This chain links TRBV5-4 with TRBJ2-1, with D unresolved. Deletions cut 0 bases from V and 5 bases from J, with 3 bases between. This CDR3 is built from 12 residues. CDR1 and CDR2 (germline): SGHNT, YYREEE (reference sequence). The DNA of the CDR3 is TGTGCCAGCAGCTTGGACAACAATGAGCAGTTCTTC. Its translation is CASSLDNNEQFF.

CDR3 sequence reads: CASSLFRDGSDTQYF. CDR3 DNA: TGCGCCAGCAGCTTGTTCCGGGACGGCTCAGATACGCAGTATTTT. The V and J genes are TRBV5-1 and TRBJ2-3; TRBD1 or TRBD2 may be the D gene (5 bases each). The CDR3 sequence is 15 residues long. The V gene's germline CDR1 is SGHRS and CDR2 YFSETQ. Between the trimmed V and J ends, which lost 1 base and 4 bases, there was a span of 13 bases.

This clone appeared a single time. The rearrangement uses TRBV2 and TRBJ1-2, with D uncertain. In germline, CDR1 is SNHLY, CDR2 FYNNEI. V was clipped by 4 bases and J by 8 bases, with 11 bases between them. There are 12 residues in the CDR3. The CDR3: CASSAEGGGYTF. In DNA, the CDR3 is TGTGCCAGCAGTGCGGAGGGTGGCGGCTACACCTTC.